Sequencing of this T cell receptor (beta chain) was carried out in a study of shared clonotypes between healthy human individuals (dated by TCRdb to the early 2020s). For context, the study as a whole: Three men and two women, aged 18 to 49 years, made up the cohort. Libraries were prepared and TCR repertoires were sequenced by different laboratories using diverse techniques, in order to increase sequencing depth and limit assay-specific biases. For each donor, CD4 naive and CD4 memory were each run on three plates, CD8 naive on two plates, and CD8 memory on one plate. Leukapheresis yielded between about 0.85 and 9 billion PBMCs per donor. To estimate repertoire size and how much clonotypes are shared between individuals, the study performed deep sequencing of blood TCR repertoires from about five healthy adults. Points the paper makes about the study in general: Estimated clonotype richness was generally larger for naive than for memory subsets. Pairwise subsampling indicated that sequencing depth was expected to affect the degree of clonotype sharing among donors. Higher generation probabilities were observed for clonotypes shared by all four sorted-subset donors than for non-shared clonotypes. Because the study included a small number of donors, the genetic and exposure-history diversity represented was limited. Sampling was limited to blood, and TCR repertoires in tissue likely differ from TCR repertoires in blood. Even with the large sequencing depth, rarefaction of the sorted-subset datasets indicated that sequencing was incomplete. Across a handful of donors, about 4.5% of naive CD4, 3% to 3.5% of naive CD8, around 2.1% of memory CD4, and 0.4% of memory CD8 clonotypes were shared.

About this clone itself: Its specific antigen is unknown. Per-nucleotide qualities are absent, and no much larger clonotype sits a single base away.

Using the deep immunoSEQ assay, TCR CDR3 regions were amplified from genomic DNA by multiplex PCR. For each cell subset, the extracted genomic DNA was distributed evenly across all wells of several immunoSEQ 96-well plates, and each plate served as one replicate. For sorted subsets, around 200 ng genomic DNA, equal to about 30,000 T cell genomes, was loaded into each replicate PCR. The purified libraries were quantified using a Qubit 3.0 fluorometer, sized with a Bioanalyzer 2100, and then quantified again using the KAPA Library Quantification kit. Each immunoSEQ 96-well plate was sequenced on its own single-read 150-cycle Illumina NextSeq 550 flow cell. In the source study's methods: Because only junctional sequences without quality scores were contained in the immunoSEQ output, filtering matching that applied to full-length reads could not be performed. To assign V/J genes and CDR3, sequences were annotated against IMGT germline references using PyIR, a Python wrapper for IgBLAST v1.9. Reads with weak V/J assignments (E-value above 1e-6), missing CDR3, stop codons, out-of-frame junctions, or ambiguous translated residues were removed. V3J clonotypes were defined by identical inferred V gene, J gene, and CDR3 amino acid sequence. Percentage overlap between repertoires was computed as shared unique clonotypes divided by the size of the smaller repertoire. Three approaches were used to assess repertoire richness: RTK rarefaction, the Chao1 estimator, and Recon v2.1 estimates of unobserved clonotypes. Generation probabilities for all TCRbeta clonotypes obtained by the gDNA method from a handful of donors were computed using OLGA. This immuneACCESS table, as held by TCRdb, lists in-frame sequences with V and J called but not all clones. Of the missing ones, under half trace to an unresolved V gene in checked studies; the others have no known cause. V and J calls plus clone size are reproduced from that table; the DNA served to infer D and trimming. The sample table holds approximately 1.4 million clones, of which about 98% were seen once. The top ten clonotypes cover roughly 0.45% of the sample.

Ends trimmed: V by 6 bases, J by 4 bases; bases unmatched to a gene: 4. The germline V gene encodes CDR1 SQVTM and CDR2 ANQGSEA. The CDR3 holds 14 amino acids from the cysteine to the phenylalanine. The DNA shown is the 42-base CDR3, in frame from base 1. Donors were healthy HIV-negative adults with no recently reported acute infections or vaccinations. Only Caucasian adults living in Nashville, Tennessee, USA were represented among the donors. CD4+ T cells were enriched through magnetic negative selection, after which naive cells were positively selected on CD45RA and the remaining negative fraction served as the memory subset. Blood was collected by leukapheresis, and PBMCs were isolated by Ficoll-Histopaque density gradient centrifugation and then cryopreserved in liquid nitrogen vapor phase. Analytical flow cytometry was used to check the purity and quantity of every magnetically sorted T cell population. Each sorted fraction had its genomic DNA isolated and then quantified by UV absorbance on a Nanodrop 2000c.

The source material was naive CD4+ T cells sorted from blood. According to the study, the label for this sample's cell subset or site signals: CD45RA+ positively selected. The chain couples TRBV29-1 to TRBJ2-2; 11 bases in between match TRBD2. The source of this sequence is a young man in good health. The CDR3 sequence is CSVALAGVTGELFF. The nucleotide sequence reads as follows: TGCAGCGTCGCACTAGCGGGAGTCACCGGGGAGCTGTTTTTT.